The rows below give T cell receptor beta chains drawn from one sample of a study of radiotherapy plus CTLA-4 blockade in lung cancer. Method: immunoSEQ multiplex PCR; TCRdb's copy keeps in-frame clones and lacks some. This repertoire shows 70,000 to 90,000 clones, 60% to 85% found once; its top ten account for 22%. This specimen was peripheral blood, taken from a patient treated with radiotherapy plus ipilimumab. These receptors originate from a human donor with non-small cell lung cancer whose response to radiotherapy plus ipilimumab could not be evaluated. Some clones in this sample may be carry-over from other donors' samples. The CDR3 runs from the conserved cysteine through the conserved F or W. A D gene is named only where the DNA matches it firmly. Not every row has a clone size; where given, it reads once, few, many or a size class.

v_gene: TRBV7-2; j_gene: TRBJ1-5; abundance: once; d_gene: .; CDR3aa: CASSPPGGGGNQPQHF; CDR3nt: TGTGCCAGCAGCCCCCCTGGGGGAGGAGGCAATCAGCCCCAGCATTTT
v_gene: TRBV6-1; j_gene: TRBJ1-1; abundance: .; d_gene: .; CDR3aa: CASKDNRNTEAFF; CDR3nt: TGTGCCAGCAAGGACAACCGCAACACTGAAGCTTTCTTT
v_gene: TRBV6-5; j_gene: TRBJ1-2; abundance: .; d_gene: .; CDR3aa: CASSEQGNYGYTF; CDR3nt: TGTGCCAGCAGTGAACAGGGTAACTATGGCTACACCTTC
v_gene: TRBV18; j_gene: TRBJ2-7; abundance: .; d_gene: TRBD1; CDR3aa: CASSPPRGLRIRGSYEQYF; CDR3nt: TGTGCCAGCTCACCGCCCAGGGGGCTCAGGATCCGCGGGTCCTACGAGCAGTACTTC
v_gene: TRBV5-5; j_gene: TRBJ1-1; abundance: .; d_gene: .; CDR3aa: CASSSTTTTNTEAFF; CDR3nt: TGTGCCAGCAGCTCAACGACAACAACGAACACTGAAGCTTTCTTT
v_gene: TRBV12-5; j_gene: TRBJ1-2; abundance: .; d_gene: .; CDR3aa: CASGSGHSYGYTF; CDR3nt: TGTGCTAGTGGTAGTGGACACTCGTATGGCTACACCTTC
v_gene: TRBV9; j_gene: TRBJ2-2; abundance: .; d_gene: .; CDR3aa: CASSVGRANTGELFF; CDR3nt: TGTGCCAGCAGCGTTGGCAGGGCGAACACCGGGGAGCTGTTTTTT
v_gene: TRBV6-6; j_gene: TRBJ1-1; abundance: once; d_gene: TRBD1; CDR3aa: CASSYIQGAAGAFF; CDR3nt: TGTGCCAGCAGTTATATACAGGGGGCCGCGGGTGCTTTCTTT
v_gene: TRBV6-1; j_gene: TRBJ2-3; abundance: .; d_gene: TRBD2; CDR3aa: CASSEEKRGVDTQYF; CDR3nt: TGTGCCAGCAGTGAAGAGAAGCGGGGGGTAGATACGCAGTATTTT
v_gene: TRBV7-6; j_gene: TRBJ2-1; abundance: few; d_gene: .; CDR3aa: CASSLDWWGGARENEQFF; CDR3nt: TGTGCCAGCAGCTTAGATTGGTGGGGCGGGGCCCGGGAGAATGAGCAGTTCTTC
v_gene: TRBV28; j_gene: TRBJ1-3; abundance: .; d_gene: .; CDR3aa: CASRTPLKDRGSGNTIYF; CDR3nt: TGTGCCAGCAGAACCCCCCTAAAAGACAGAGGCTCTGGAAACACCATATATTTT
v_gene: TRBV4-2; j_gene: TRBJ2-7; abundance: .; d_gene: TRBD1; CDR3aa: CASSRDRDEQYF; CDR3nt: TGTGCCAGCAGCCGAGACAGGGACGAGCAGTACTTC
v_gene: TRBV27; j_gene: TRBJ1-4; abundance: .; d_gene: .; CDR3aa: CASRLSWTNEKLFF; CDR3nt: TGTGCCAGCAGACTTTCATGGACTAATGAAAAACTGTTTTTT
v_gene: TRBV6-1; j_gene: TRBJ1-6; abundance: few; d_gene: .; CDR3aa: CASSEADERRIHF; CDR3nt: TGTGCCAGCAGTGAAGCGGATGAGCGACGGATCCACTTT
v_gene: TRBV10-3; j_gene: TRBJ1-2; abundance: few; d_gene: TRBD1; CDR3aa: CAISGDREYYGYTF; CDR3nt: TGTGCCATCAGTGGGGACAGGGAGTACTATGGCTACACCTTC
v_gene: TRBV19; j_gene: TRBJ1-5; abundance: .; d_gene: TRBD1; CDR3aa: CASSLGQVYQPQHF; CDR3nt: TGTGCCAGCTCACTGGGACAGGTGTATCAGCCCCAGCATTTT
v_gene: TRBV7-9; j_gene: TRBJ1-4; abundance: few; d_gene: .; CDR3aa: CASSRQEFEKLFF; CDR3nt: TGTGCCAGCTCCCGACAGGAGTTCGAAAAACTGTTTTTT
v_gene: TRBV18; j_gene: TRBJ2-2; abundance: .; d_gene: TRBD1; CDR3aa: CASSLTGRNTGELFF; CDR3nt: TGTGCCAGCTCACTGACAGGGAGGAACACCGGGGAGCTGTTTTTT
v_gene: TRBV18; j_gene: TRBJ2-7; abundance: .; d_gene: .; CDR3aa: CASSPDAAYEQYF; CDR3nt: TGTGCCAGCTCCCCCGACGCGGCGTACGAGCAGTACTTC
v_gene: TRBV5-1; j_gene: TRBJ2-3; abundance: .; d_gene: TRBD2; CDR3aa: CASSPGTSGGSTDTQYF; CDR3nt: TGCGCCAGCAGCCCGGGGACTAGCGGGGGAAGCACAGATACGCAGTATTTT
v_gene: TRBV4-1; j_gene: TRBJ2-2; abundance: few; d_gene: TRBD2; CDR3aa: CASSHPGGVVTGELFF; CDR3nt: TGCGCCAGCAGCCACCCGGGGGGGGTAGTCACCGGGGAGCTGTTTTTT
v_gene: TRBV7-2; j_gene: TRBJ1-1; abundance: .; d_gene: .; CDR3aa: CASSLGGLTEAFF; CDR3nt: TGTGCCAGCAGCCTCGGGGGGCTGACTGAAGCTTTCTTT
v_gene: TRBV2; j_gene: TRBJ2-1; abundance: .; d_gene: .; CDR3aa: CASRKTPGLNEQFF; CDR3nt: TGTGCCAGCAGGAAGACACCCGGACTCAATGAGCAGTTCTTC
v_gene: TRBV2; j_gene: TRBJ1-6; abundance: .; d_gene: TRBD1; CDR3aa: CASKGQLNSPLHF; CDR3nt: TGTGCCAGCAAGGGACAGCTTAATTCACCCCTCCACTTT
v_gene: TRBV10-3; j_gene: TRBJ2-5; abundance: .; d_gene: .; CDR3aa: CAIRGTGLQETQYF; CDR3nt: TGTGCCATCAGGGGGACTGGGCTCCAAGAGACCCAGTACTTC
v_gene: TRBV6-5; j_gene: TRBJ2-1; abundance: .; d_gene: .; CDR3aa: CASSYSQILNEQFF; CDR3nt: TGTGCCAGCAGTTACTCACAGATTCTTAATGAGCAGTTCTTC
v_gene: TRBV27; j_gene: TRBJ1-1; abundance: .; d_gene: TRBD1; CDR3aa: CASRRGTALNTEAFF; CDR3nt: TGTGCCAGCAGACGAGGGACAGCGCTTAACACTGAAGCTTTCTTT
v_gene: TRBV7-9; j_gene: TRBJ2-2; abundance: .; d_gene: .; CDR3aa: CASSAPTGYTGELFF; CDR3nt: TGTGCCAGCAGCGCACCGACAGGCTACACCGGGGAACTGTTTTTT
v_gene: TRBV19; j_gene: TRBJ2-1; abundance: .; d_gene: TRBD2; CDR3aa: CASSIRLAGGREQFF; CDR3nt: TGTGCCAGTAGTATAAGACTAGCGGGGGGGAGGGAGCAGTTCTTC
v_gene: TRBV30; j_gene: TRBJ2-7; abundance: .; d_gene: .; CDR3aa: CAWSPGSSIPYEQYF; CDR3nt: TGTGCCTGGAGTCCAGGGTCCTCAATCCCCTACGAGCAGTACTTC
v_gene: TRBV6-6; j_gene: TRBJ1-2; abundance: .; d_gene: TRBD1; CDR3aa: CASSYGQGGYTF; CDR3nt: TGTGCCAGCAGTTACGGACAGGGGGGCTACACCTTC
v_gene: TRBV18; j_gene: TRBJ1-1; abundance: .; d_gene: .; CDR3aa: CASSPHGHTTLNTEAFF; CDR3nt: TGTGCCAGCTCACCACACGGACACACCACTTTGAACACTGAAGCTTTCTTT
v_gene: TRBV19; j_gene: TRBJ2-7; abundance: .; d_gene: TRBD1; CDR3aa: CPGDRRSSYEQYF; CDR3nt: TGTCCCGGGGACAGGAGATCCTCCTACGAGCAGTACTTC
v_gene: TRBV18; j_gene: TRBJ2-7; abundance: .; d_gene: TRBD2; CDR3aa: CASSPPGSGGAEQYF; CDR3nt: TGTGCCAGCTCACCACCAGGTAGCGGGGGCGCCGAGCAGTACTTC
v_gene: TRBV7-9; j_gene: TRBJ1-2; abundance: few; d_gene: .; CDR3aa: CASSLSQSSYGYTF; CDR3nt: TGTGCCAGCAGCTTAAGCCAGTCTAGCTATGGCTACACCTTC
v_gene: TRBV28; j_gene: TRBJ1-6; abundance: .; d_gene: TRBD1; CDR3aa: CASTDRAYNSPLHF; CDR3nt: TGTGCCAGTACTGACAGGGCCTATAATTCACCCCTCCACTTT
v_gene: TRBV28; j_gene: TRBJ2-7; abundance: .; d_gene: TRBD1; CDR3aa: CASSLPGTGVHEQYF; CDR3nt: TGTGCCAGCAGTTTACCCGGGACAGGAGTACACGAGCAGTACTTC
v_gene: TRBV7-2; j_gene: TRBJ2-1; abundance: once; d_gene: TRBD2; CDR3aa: CASSLVSGGASRSPFF; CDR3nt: TGTGCCAGCAGCTTAGTGAGCGGGGGGGCCTCGAGGTCTCCGTTCTTC
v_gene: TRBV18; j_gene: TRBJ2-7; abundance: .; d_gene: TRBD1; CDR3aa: CASSPFGQGEQYF; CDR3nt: TGTGCCAGCTCACCATTTGGACAGGGCGAGCAGTACTTC
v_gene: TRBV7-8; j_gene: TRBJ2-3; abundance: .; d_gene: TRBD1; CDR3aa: CASSPGTGEVTQYF; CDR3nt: TGTGCCAGCAGCCCCGGGACAGGGGAAGTCACGCAGTATTTT
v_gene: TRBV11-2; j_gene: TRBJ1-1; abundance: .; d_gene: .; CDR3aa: CASSHNRGNTEAFF; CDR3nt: TGTGCCAGCAGCCACAACCGGGGGAACACTGAAGCTTTCTTT
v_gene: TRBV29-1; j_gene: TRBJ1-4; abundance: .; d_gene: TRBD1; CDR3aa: CSVARTGGTNEKLFF; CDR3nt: TGCAGCGTTGCCCGGACAGGGGGAACTAATGAAAAACTGTTTTTT